This is a list of T cell receptor beta chains from one sample in a study of T cell responses to AZD1222 COVID-19 vaccine. Only in-frame clones appear in the TCRdb table, and some are missing; sequencing was by immunoSEQ multiplex PCR. The table records 82,000 or so clones, 85% to 95% of them present only once. This sample comprised peripheral blood, obtained on day 0 of AZD1222 vaccination. The receptors stem from an adult in good health. The CDR3 runs from the conserved cysteine through the conserved F or W. D genes are given only for firm matches. Some rows mark clone size as missing; the rest say once, few, many or name a class of expanded clone.

TRBJ1-4,-,TRBD1,TRBV6-5,TGTGCCAGCAACTTCGCAGGGGGCAGCAATGAAAAACTGTTTTTT,CASNFAGGSNEKLFF
TRBJ1-5,-,-,TRBV20-1,TGCAGTGCTAGTACGGAGGGGCCCCAGCATTTT,CSASTEGPQHF
TRBJ1-1,once,-,TRBV5-4,TGTGCCAGCAGCTTAAGGGGAGGTTTGAACACTGAAGCTTTCTTT,CASSLRGGLNTEAFF
TRBJ1-1,-,-,TRBV3-1/TRBV3-2,TGTGCCAGCAGCGTACAGGGCACTGAAGCTTTCTTT,CASSVQGTEAFF
TRBJ1-2,-,TRBD1,TRBV9,TGTGCCAGCAGCGCCCGGGACAGGGGGGCTGGCTACACCTTC,CASSARDRGAGYTF
TRBJ1-2,-,-,TRBV5-4,TGTGCCAGCAGCTGGGACGGTCGAGGTGCCAACTATGGCTACACCTTC,CASSWDGRGANYGYTF
TRBJ1-3,-,-,TRBV18,TGTGCCAGCTCTTCCTGGGGAAGTGGAAACACCATATATTTT,CASSSWGSGNTIYF
TRBJ1-1,-,-,TRBV3-1/TRBV3-2,TGTGCCAGCAGCCAAGTTTGGAACACTGAAGCTTTCTTT,CASSQVWNTEAFF
TRBJ1-2,-,TRBD1,TRBV7-2,TGTGCCAGCAGCTTAGTGGGGACAGGGGGTGTAGGTGGCTACACCTTC,CASSLVGTGGVGGYTF
TRBJ1-1,-,-,TRBV5-6,TGTGCCAGCAGCTTGACAGGGAGGTACACTGAAGCTTTCTTT,CASSLTGRYTEAFF
TRBJ2-3,-,-,TRBV7-9,TGTGCCAGCAGCTTAGCACGGCTTAGCACAGATACGCAGTATTTT,CASSLARLSTDTQYF
TRBJ2-7,-,-,TRBV27,TGTGCCAGCAGGGGGGGAACCTCACAGGGGTCCGAGCAGTACTTC,CASRGGTSQGSEQYF
TRBJ2-1,-,TRBD2,TRBV4-3,TGCGCCAGCAGCCAAAACCCTCTTGGCGGGGGGGTGTACAATGAGCAGTTCTTC,CASSQNPLGGGVYNEQFF
TRBJ1-2,-,TRBD1,TRBV4-3,TGCGCCAGCAGCCAAGATCACTCAGGGGGTAACTATGGCTACACCTTC,CASSQDHSGGNYGYTF
TRBJ2-3,-,-,TRBV19,TGTGCCAGTAGTCCAGAGGGTAGGGCCGAGGCGTATTTT,CASSPEGRAEAYF
TRBJ1-2,-,TRBD1,TRBV28,TGTGCCAGCAGCCCGGGACAGACGTACTATGGCTACACCTTC,CASSPGQTYYGYTF
TRBJ1-5,once,-,TRBV5-1,TGCGCCAGCAGCTTGGCAGGGCTGGATCAGCCCCAGCATTTT,CASSLAGLDQPQHF
TRBJ2-7,-,-,TRBV2,TGTGCCACGGAGGGGGACTCTAAGTCCTCCGAGCAGTACTTC,CATEGDSKSSEQYF
TRBJ1-6,-,TRBD1,TRBV7-2,TGTGCCAGCAGCTTAACGGACAGGGCGAATTCACCCCTCCACTTT,CASSLTDRANSPLHF
TRBJ1-5,-,TRBD1,TRBV28,TGTGCCAGCAGAACCGGTACGAACCAGAGGGGGCGGAGTTATCAGCCCCAGCATTTT,CASRTGTNQRGRSYQPQHF
TRBJ2-3,-,-,TRBV6-5,TGTGCCAGCACCCGGGGGGCAGGCACAGATACGCAGTATTTT,CASTRGAGTDTQYF
TRBJ1-6,-,-,TRBV6-5,TGTGCCAGCAACGATTACAGGGTAAATTCACCCCTCCACTTT,CASNDYRVNSPLHF
TRBJ1-2,-,-,TRBV3-1/TRBV3-2,TGTGCCAGACCGAGGACAGCTACCACTTGCTATGGCTACACCTTC,CARPRTATTCYGYTF
TRBJ1-1,-,-,TRBV9,TGTGCCAGCAGCCCCACCCTGAACAGGAACACTGAAGCTTTCTTT,CASSPTLNRNTEAFF
TRBJ1-4,-,-,TRBV6-4,TGTGCCAGCACAACAAGGGGTGGGTCTGAAAAACTGTTTTTT,CASTTRGGSEKLFF
TRBJ2-2,-,-,TRBV14,TGTGCCAGCAGCCCCTCGGCAAGAGAGAACACCGGGGAGCTGTTTTTT,CASSPSARENTGELFF
TRBJ2-3,-,TRBD2,TRBV3-1/TRBV3-2,TGTGCCAGCAGCCAATGGGGGGGGGCAGATACGCAGTATTTT,CASSQWGGADTQYF
TRBJ2-5,-,-,TRBV18,TGTGCCAGCTCACCACAGGATCAAGAGACCCAGTACTTC,CASSPQDQETQYF
TRBJ1-2,-,-,TRBV19,TGTGCCAGTAGTGCTCGTGGGGGCGACAGCCACTATGGCTACACCTTC,CASSARGGDSHYGYTF
TRBJ2-5,-,-,TRBV5-1,TGCGCCAGCAGCTTGGCTTCCCCAGGAGAGACCCAGTACTTC,CASSLASPGETQYF
TRBJ2-5,-,-,TRBV28,TGTGCCAGCACCCCTTGGGCTAGGGAAGAGACCCAGTACTTC,CASTPWAREETQYF
TRBJ1-1,-,TRBD1,TRBV6-7,TGTGCCAGCAGCCCAGACAGGGCGGTCACTGAAGCTTTCTTT,CASSPDRAVTEAFF
TRBJ2-5,-,-,TRBV7-9,TGTGCCAGCAGCCAGCAAGAGACCCAGTACTTC,CASSQQETQYF
TRBJ1-5,-,-,TRBV6-5,TGTGCCAGCAGCCCGGAGTGGAAACAGCCCCAGCATTTT,CASSPEWKQPQHF
TRBJ1-4,few,TRBD1,TRBV27,TGTGCCAGCAGTTTTCAGGGGGCAGGTGAAAAACTGTTTTTT,CASSFQGAGEKLFF
TRBJ1-5,once,TRBD1,TRBV2,TGTGCCAGCAGAGATAACCCGGGACAGGCTTTACGAGCCCAGCATTTT,CASRDNPGQALRAQHF
TRBJ2-2,-,TRBD2,TRBV28,TGTGCCAGCACGCCAGCGGGGGGGTCAACGAACACCGGGGAGCTGTTTTTT,CASTPAGGSTNTGELFF
TRBJ2-5,-,-,TRBV5-1,TGCGCCAGCAGTTCGTTAGAGACCCAGTACTTC,CASSSLETQYF
TRBJ1-1,-,-,TRBV2,TGTGCCAGCGAGGGGAGACAGCTGAACACTGAAGCTTTCTTT,CASEGRQLNTEAFF
TRBJ1-2,-,-,TRBV28,TGTGCCAGCAGTTTATTTAGTAGGACTGGGTCAGGCTACACCTTC,CASSLFSRTGSGYTF
TRBJ1-6,-,TRBD1,TRBV6-1,TGTGCCAGCAGTGAAGGGGCAGGGGGTAATTCACCCCTCCACTTT,CASSEGAGGNSPLHF
TRBJ2-7,-,TRBD2,TRBV27,TGTGCCAGCAGCCGACCCGGGACTAACGAGCAGTACTTC,CASSRPGTNEQYF
TRBJ1-6,once,TRBD1,TRBV9,TGTGCCAGCAGCGTAGGGAGACAGGGCGATTCACCCCTCCACTTT,CASSVGRQGDSPLHF
TRBJ1-5,-,-,TRBV5-4,TGTGCCAGCAGCCCAGGGGCGGGACAGCCCCAGCATTTT,CASSPGAGQPQHF